This T cell receptor beta chain was sequenced during a study of spatial heterogeneity in lung cancer. The wider study: The count of detected beta-chain sequences consistently exceeded that of alpha-chain sequences. Matched bulk RNA-seq provided a T cell module score, and TCR transcript counts in tumor regions correlated strongly with it. Study findings and constraints: Expanded intratumoral alpha and beta TCR counts tracked tumor mutation counts.

One entry per CDR3 protein results from TCRdb running MiXCR on the 5' RACE reads. The table shows some 10,000 distinct CDR3 sequences, with around 6.3% occurring only once. As for time point: sample taken at primary tumor resection. Whole RNA was taken from tumor, nontumor lung or frozen PBMC; it was then sequenced unsorted. This clonotype was counted a few times. Its target is unknown. This beta chain slipped into a library made for alpha chains as a stray read, so its size is not meaningful. This CDR3 comprises 14 residues. Trimming took off 0 bases at V and 10 bases at J, with 10 bases between the two ends. Germline loops: CDR1 SGHTA, CDR2 FQGNSA.

This specimen consisted of lung tumor tissue, obtained at surgery. The TCR sequence derives from a male donor with early-stage non-small cell lung cancer. This sequence joins TRBV7-2 and TRBJ1-6; no reliable D call. The CDR3 coding sequence is TGTGCCAGCAGCTTAGCGCGTACTCCCTCACCCCTCCACTTT. This sequence encodes CASSLARTPSPLHF.